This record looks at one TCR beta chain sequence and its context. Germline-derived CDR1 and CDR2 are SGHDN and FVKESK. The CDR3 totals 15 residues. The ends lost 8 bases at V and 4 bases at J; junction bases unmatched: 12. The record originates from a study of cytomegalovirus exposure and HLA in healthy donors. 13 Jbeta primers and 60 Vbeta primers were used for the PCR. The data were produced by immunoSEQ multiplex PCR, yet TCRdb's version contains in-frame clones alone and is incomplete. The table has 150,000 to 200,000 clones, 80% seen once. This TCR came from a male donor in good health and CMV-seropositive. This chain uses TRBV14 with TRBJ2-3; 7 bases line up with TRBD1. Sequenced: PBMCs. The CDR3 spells CASSPTGHRADTQYF. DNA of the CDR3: TGTGCCAGCTCACCGACAGGGCATAGGGCAGATACGCAGTATTTT.